This TCR beta chain was identified during a study of spatial heterogeneity in lung cancer. Study findings and constraints: Alpha chain coverage of tumor T cells was estimated at around 7%, and beta chain coverage at approximately 13%. Intratumoral expanded alpha and beta TCR counts were found to track tumor mutation counts.

As to time point: sample taken at primary tumor resection. The donors were 70 or so patients with non-small cell lung cancer that was early-stage and untreated. The CDR3 spans 17 residues. Germline assignment: CDR1 SGHVS and CDR2 FQNEAQ. The V and J ends lost 4 bases and 0 bases respectively, with 13 bases between them. One entry per CDR3 protein, called by TCRdb with MiXCR from the 5' RACE reads. The top ten hold about 14% of the sample, which has about 4,000 distinct CDR3 sequences, about a quarter seen once. This clonotype has ten or more counts. The antigen remains unidentified. Within a library made for alpha chains, this beta chain is off target, and its count is uninformative.

The clonotype comes from a male donor with early-stage non-small cell lung cancer. The chain links TRBV7-8 to TRBJ2-6; D perhaps matches TRBD1 (5 bases). The sequenced sample was lung tumor tissue, obtained at surgery. The CDR3 DNA follows: TGTGCCAGCAGCTCACCCGACAGCTACTCTGGGGCCAACGTCCTGACTTTC. It is translated as CASSSPDSYSGANVLTF.